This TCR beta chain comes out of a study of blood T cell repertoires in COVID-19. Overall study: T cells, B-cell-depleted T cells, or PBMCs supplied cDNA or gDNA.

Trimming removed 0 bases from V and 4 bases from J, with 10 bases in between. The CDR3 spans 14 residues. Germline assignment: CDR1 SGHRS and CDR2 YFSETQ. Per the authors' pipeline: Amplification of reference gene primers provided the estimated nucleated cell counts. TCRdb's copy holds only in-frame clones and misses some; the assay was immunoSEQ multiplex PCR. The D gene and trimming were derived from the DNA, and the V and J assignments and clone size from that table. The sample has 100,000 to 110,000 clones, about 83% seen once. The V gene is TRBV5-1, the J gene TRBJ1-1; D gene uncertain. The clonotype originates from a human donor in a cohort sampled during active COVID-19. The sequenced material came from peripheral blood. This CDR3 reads CASSLGSTATEAFF. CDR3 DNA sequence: TGCGCCAGCAGCTTGGGATCCACAGCCACTGAAGCTTTCTTT.